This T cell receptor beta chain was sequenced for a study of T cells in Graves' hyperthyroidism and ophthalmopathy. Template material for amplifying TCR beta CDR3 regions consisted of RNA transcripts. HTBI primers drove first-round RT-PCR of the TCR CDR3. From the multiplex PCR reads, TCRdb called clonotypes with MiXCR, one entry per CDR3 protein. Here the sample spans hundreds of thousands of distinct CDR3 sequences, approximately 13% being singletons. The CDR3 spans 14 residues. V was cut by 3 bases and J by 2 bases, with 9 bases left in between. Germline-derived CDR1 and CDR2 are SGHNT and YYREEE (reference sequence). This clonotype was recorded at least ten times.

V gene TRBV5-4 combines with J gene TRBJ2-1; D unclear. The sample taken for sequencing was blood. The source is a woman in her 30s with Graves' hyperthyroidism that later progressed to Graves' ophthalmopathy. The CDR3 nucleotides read TGTGCCAGCAGCTCCGCGGAGCCCTACAATGAGCAGTTCTTC. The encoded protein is CASSSAEPYNEQFF.